This T cell receptor (beta chain) was identified during a study of CD8+ T cells in alopecia areata. Findings of the study overall: Lesional scalp displayed greater clonality than normal scalp, most notably in alopecia totalis/universalis.

The study team obtained lesional scalp punch biopsies and peripheral blood from alopecia areata patients. About this clone: Its antigen is as yet unknown.

It was cDNA, reverse transcribed from extracted RNA, that served as the sequencing template. The data were produced by immunoSEQ multiplex PCR, yet TCRdb's version contains in-frame clones alone and is incomplete. In the table there are some 150,000 clones, 65% to 75% of which are singletons. V was clipped by 7 bases and J by 5 bases, with 14 bases between them. CDR1 and CDR2 from the germline V gene are MNHEY and SMNVEV (reference sequence). CDR3 size: 13 residues. The V gene is TRBV27, the J gene TRBJ2-5; a weak D match, TRBD2 (5 bases). The sequencing here drew on CD8+ T cells sorted from blood, taken at week 0. This sequence was found in a human donor with alopecia areata. The DNA for the CDR3 is TGTGCCAGCACCACGGGGAGCCGGGAGACCCAGTACTTC. Protein: CASTTGSRETQYF.